The T cell receptor beta chain described here comes from a study of blood T cell repertoires in COVID-19. Looking at the study overall: Specimens from acute and convalescent COVID-19 originated in the United States, Italy and Spain. The cDNA or gDNA used as material had been derived from T cells, B-cell-depleted T cells, or PBMCs.

The CDR3 runs 14 residues. Trimming shortened V by 3 bases and J by 5 bases, and 14 bases separated the two germline ends. Germline lookup yields CDR1 SGHRS and CDR2 YFSETQ. Per the study methods: Reference gene primer amplification yielded estimated nucleated cell counts. Profiled with immunoSEQ multiplex PCR; TCRdb holds only in-frame clones, not every one. V, J and clone size derive from that table, while D and trimming were established from the DNA sequence. Of around 59,000 clones listed, around four fifths are singletons. The receptor comes from a man aged 80 or over with acute or convalescent COVID-19. Source material: peripheral blood. The V call is TRBV5-1, the J call TRBJ2-5; D possibly corresponds to TRBD2 (5 bases). CDR3 nucleotides: TGCGCCAGCAGCTCGAGTCCGGGGAGCGAGACCCAGTACTTC. As protein: CASSSSPGSETQYF.